The next 21 T cell receptor beta chains were all read from a single sample in a study of cytomegalovirus exposure and HLA in healthy donors. Amplification used 60 Vbeta primers and 13 Jbeta primers. The protocol was immunoSEQ multiplex PCR, while the TCRdb copy is restricted to in-frame clones and leaves out a portion. The sample lists tens of thousands of clones, 70% to 80% occurring once. Sequenced sample: PBMCs. Source of these receptors: a middle-aged man in good health and CMV-seronegative.

This clone appeared a few times. The chain is built from TRBV27 and TRBJ2-7, with 13 bases lining up with TRBD2. Germline CDR1 and CDR2: MNHEY and SMNVEV (reference sequence). The junction had 10 bases not matched to a gene; V was cut back by 4 bases and J by 7 bases. This CDR3 region has 16 residues. The CDR3 here is CASSSRLAGGPLEQYF. CDR3 coding DNA: TGTGCCAGCAGTTCCCGACTAGCGGGAGGCCCTCTAGAGCAGTACTTC.

The chain employs TRBV15 and TRBJ2-7, with 8 bases identical to TRBD2. J was trimmed by 0 bases and V by 0 bases; bases with no gene match: 4. Per the germline V gene, CDR1 is LNHNV and CDR2 is YYDKDF (reference sequence). This CDR3 is 16 amino acids long. The CDR3 loop reads CATSREGLDSSYEQYF. In DNA form, the CDR3 reads TGTGCCACCAGCAGAGAGGGACTAGATTCCTCCTACGAGCAGTACTTC.

The V call is TRBV11-2, the J call TRBJ1-2, with 9 bases identical to TRBD1. This CDR3 is built from 14 residues. With V trimmed by 7 bases and J by 4 bases, 7 bases remained unmatched. The germline V gene has CDR1 SGHAT and CDR2 FQNNGV. The CDR3 DNA sequence: TGTGCCAGCACCATCGACAGGGGGATCTATGGCTACACCTTC. Translated: CASTIDRGIYGYTF.

Only a few counts were recorded for this clone. This CDR3 is CASSLKGGWHEQFF. For the CDR3, the DNA is TGTGCCAGCAGCTTAAAAGGGGGCTGGCATGAGCAGTTCTTC. This rearrangement joins TRBV11-2 to TRBJ2-1; TRBD1 aligns across 7 bases. After removal of 2 bases from V and 8 bases from J, the junction contained 6 bases not matched to a gene. CDR3 length: 14 amino acids. Germline V gene data show CDR1 as SGHAT and CDR2 as FQNNGV. Variable domain in full (rest from reference TRBV11-2 and TRBJ2-1): EAGVAQSPRYKIIEKRQSVAFWCNPISGHATLYWYQQILGQGPKLLIQFQNNGVVDDSQLPKDRFSAERLKGVDSTLKIQPAKLEDSAVYLCASSLKGGWHEQFFGPGTRLTVL.

The chain has TRBV11-2 and TRBJ1-1; 9 bases line up with TRBD1. With 6 bases clipped from V and 3 bases from J, the junction kept 5 bases outside the gene matches. CDR3 size: 14 residues. Germline V gene lookup returns CDR1 SGHAT and CDR2 FQNNGV. CDR3 loop: CASRRRDRDTEAFF. CDR3 DNA sequence: TGTGCCAGCAGACGCCGGGACAGGGACACTGAAGCTTTCTTT.

The chain couples TRBV15 to TRBJ1-1; a weak D match, TRBD1 (6 bases). V dropped 3 bases and J dropped 7 bases, with 9 bases sitting between them. CDR3 length: 12 amino acids. Germline-derived CDR1 and CDR2 are LNHNV and YYDKDF (reference sequence). CDR3 residues: CATSRDRSEAFF. CDR3 sequence (DNA): TGTGCCACCAGCAGGGACAGAAGTGAAGCTTTCTTT. The whole variable domain, remainder taken from reference TRBV15 and TRBJ1-1, is DAMVIQNPRYQVTQFGKPVTLSCSQTLNHNVMYWYQQKSSQAPKLLFHYYDKDFNNEADTPDNFQSRRPNTSFCFLDIRSPGLGDTAMYLCATSRDRSEAFFGQGTRLTVV.

In the case of this clone: Without the conserved terminal phenylalanine or tryptophan, this CDR3 likely stems from a read error. This chain uses TRBV4-2 with TRBJ1-5, with 7 bases identical to TRBD1. The CDR3 length is 15 residues. V trimming: 5 bases; J trimming: 4 bases; junction bases outside the gene matches: 8. Germline CDR1 is LGHNA and CDR2 is YNFKEQ. CDR3 sequence: CASSDVQGMNQPQHC. The CDR3 DNA reads TGTGCCAGCAGCGATGTACAGGGGATGAATCAGCCCCAGCATTGT.

This clone has a single count. This chain uses TRBV30 with TRBJ2-1; 8 bases are a match to TRBD2. CDR1 and CDR2 (germline): GTSNPN, SVGIG (reference sequence). V was pared by 4 bases and J by 4 bases, with 3 bases of the junction left unmatched. This CDR3 region has 13 residues. The CDR3, as DNA: TGTGCCTGGATAAAGCGGGAGTACAATGAGCAGTTCTTC. This gives the protein CAWIKREYNEQFF. Variable domain in full (rest from reference TRBV30 and TRBJ2-1): SQTIHQWPATLVQPVGSPLSLECTVEGTSNPNLYWYRQAAGRGLQLLFYSVGIGQISSEVPQNLSASRPQDRQFILSSKKLLLSDSGFYLCAWIKREYNEQFFGPGTRLTVL.

The chain links TRBV7-6 to TRBJ2-5; unclear D gene. Germline V gene data show CDR1 as SGHVS and CDR2 as FNYEAQ. Trimming stripped 3 bases from V and 4 bases from J, with 18 bases between. CDR3 length equals 16 residues. Here the CDR3 DNA reads TGTGCCAGCAGCTTCTCACAGACCCATCCACTAGAGACCCAGTACTTC. It codes for CASSFSQTHPLETQYF.

This clone was observed a handful of times. This chain joins TRBV5-5 and TRBJ2-3; the D gene is possibly TRBD2 (5 bases). The germline V gene has CDR1 SGHKS and CDR2 YYEKEE (reference sequence). Trimming cost V 6 bases and J 4 bases, with 12 bases left between them. This CDR3 region has 13 residues. The CDR3 reads CASNTRVPDTQYF. In nucleotides, the CDR3 is TGTGCCAGCAACACTAGAGTCCCAGATACGCAGTATTTT.

The chain links TRBV10-3 to TRBJ1-5, with 8 bases matching TRBD1. V lost 6 bases and J lost 2; bases outside the gene matches: 6. CDR1 ENHRY and CDR2 SYGVKD come from the germline V gene. This CDR3 is 15 amino acids long. DNA for the CDR3: TGTGCCATCAGCACAGGGGGTGTTGGCAATCAGCCCCAGCATTTT. This gives the protein CAISTGGVGNQPQHF.

The CDR3 nucleotides are TGTGCCAGCAGCTTAATTGCAGATGCTGAAGCTTTCTTT. Amino acids: CASSLIADAEAFF. The rearrangement uses TRBV7-3 and TRBJ1-1; the D is unclear. Trimming took 1 base from V and 6 from J, leaving 9 bases between them. Germline values: CDR1 SGHTA, CDR2 FQGTGA. The CDR3 is 13 residues long.

J is TRBJ2-2 and V is TRBV19; D is undetermined. The CDR3 loop spans 13 amino acids. Germline CDR1 is LNHDA and CDR2 is SQIVND (reference sequence). V was trimmed by 4 bases and J by 7 bases, leaving 10 bases between them. The CDR3 reads CASSTVPVGELFF. For the CDR3, the DNA is TGTGCCAGTAGTACCGTTCCGGTCGGGGAGCTGTTTTTT.

In its sample, this clone was seen once. The chain links TRBV5-6 to TRBJ2-7; weak D call: TRBD1 (5 bases). Trimming stripped 5 bases from V and 0 bases from J, with 21 bases between. The CDR3 extends over 17 amino acids. Germline CDR1 is SGHDT and CDR2 is YYEEEE. The CDR3, as DNA: TGTGCCAGCAGAGCTGGCCGCCTTGGACACATCTCCTACGAGCAGTACTTC. This gives the protein CASRAGRLGHISYEQYF.

In the case of this clone: At the DNA level, this CDR3 is encoded by other sequences in the same sample as well. The chain carries TRBV5-1 and TRBJ1-1, with 8 positions matching TRBD1. The V segment lost 5 bases and the J segment 2 bases; nucleotides outside the gene matches: 5. CDR1 is SGHRS and CDR2 is YFSETQ in the germline V gene. This CDR3 spans 14 amino acids. For the CDR3, the DNA is TGCGCCAGCAGTCCCGGGACAGGAAACACTGAAGCTTTCTTT. Encoded protein: CASSPGTGNTEAFF.

The genes are TRBV20-1 and TRBJ1-2; D call uncertain. This CDR3 spans 11 amino acids. V lost 1 base to trimming and J lost 7 bases, with 7 bases between them. The germline CDR1 and CDR2 sequences are DFQATT and SNEGSKA (reference sequence). The CDR3 DNA reads as TGCAGTGCTAGAGTGAACAGTGGCTACACCTTC. This encodes CSARVNSGYTF.

The J gene is TRBJ2-7, the V gene TRBV30; TRBD2 might be the D (5 bases). Germline V gene lookup returns CDR1 GTSNPN and CDR2 SVGIG (reference sequence). Trimming shortened V by 7 bases and J by 4 bases, and 23 bases separated the two germline ends. The length of the CDR3 is 15 residues. In DNA form, the CDR3 reads TGTGCCTCCCAAACCTTACTTGAAACGGGGTACGAGCAGTACTTC. This encodes CASQTLLETGYEQYF.

V gene TRBV30 combines with J gene TRBJ1-3; the D is unclear. Germline V gene lookup returns CDR1 GTSNPN and CDR2 SVGIG (reference sequence). V shed 4 bases and J shed 0 bases, with 7 bases lying between them. The CDR3 sequence is 13 residues long. CDR3 coding DNA: TGTGCCTGGAACCCGGGCTCTGGAAACACCATATATTTT. This gives the protein CAWNPGSGNTIYF.

This clone was found a few times. The chain employs TRBV28 and TRBJ2-1, with 12 bases identical to TRBD2. Germline-derived CDR1 and CDR2 are MDHEN and SYDVKM. V dropped 7 bases and J dropped 7; count of bases not matched to a gene: 8. The CDR3 extends over 15 amino acids. The CDR3, as DNA: TGTGCCAGCACCCCGACTAGCGGGAGCGTGAATGAGCAGTTCTTC. Translated, it gives CASTPTSGSVNEQFF.

The chain combines TRBV5-4 with TRBJ2-1; maybe TRBD1 (6 bases). With 0 bases removed from V and 9 bases from J, the gap between germline ends came to 10 bases. This CDR3 has 13 amino acids. CDR1 SGHNT and CDR2 YYREEE come from the germline V gene (reference sequence). The CDR3 DNA reads as TGTGCCAGCAGCTTGGCAGGGGTTAGTGAGCAGTTCTTC. Translation gives CASSLAGVSEQFF. Based on the CDR3 plus reference TRBV5-4 and TRBJ2-1, the full variable domain is ETGVTQSPTHLIKTRGQQVTLRCSSQSGHNTVSWYQQALGQGPQFIFQYYREEENGRGNFPPRFSGLQFPNYSSELNVNALELDDSALYLCASSLAGVSEQFFGPGTRLTVL.

The DNA for the CDR3 is TGCGCCAGCAGAGACAGGACAGGGAAAGCTTTCTTT. Its protein is CASRDRTGKAFF. The chain combines TRBV10-1 with TRBJ1-1, with 8 bases fitting TRBD1. CDR1 and CDR2 from the germline V gene are WNHNN and SYGVQD (reference sequence). This CDR3 has 12 amino acids. The junction had 6 bases not matched to a gene; V was cut back by 6 bases and J by 9 bases.